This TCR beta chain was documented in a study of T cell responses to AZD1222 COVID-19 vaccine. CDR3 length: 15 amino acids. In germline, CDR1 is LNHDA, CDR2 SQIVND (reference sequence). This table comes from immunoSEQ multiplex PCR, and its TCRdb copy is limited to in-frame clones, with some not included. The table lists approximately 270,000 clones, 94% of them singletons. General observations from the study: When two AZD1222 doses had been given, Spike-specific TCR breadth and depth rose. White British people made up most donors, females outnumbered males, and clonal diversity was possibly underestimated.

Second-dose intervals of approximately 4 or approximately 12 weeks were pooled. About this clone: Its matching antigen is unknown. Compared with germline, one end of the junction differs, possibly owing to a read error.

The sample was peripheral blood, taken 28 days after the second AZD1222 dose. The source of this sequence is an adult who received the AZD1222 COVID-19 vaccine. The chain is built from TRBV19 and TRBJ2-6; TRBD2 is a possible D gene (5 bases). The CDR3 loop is CASSLEGSGANVLTF. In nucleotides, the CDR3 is TGTGCCAGTAGTTTAGAGGGCTCTGGGGCCAACGTCCTGACTTTC.